The following is a T cell receptor beta chain sequence with its context. Antigen specificity is unknown. TCRdb re-called the RT-PCR reads through MiXCR, storing one row per CDR3 protein. The sample has a few hundred thousand distinct CDR3 sequences, 20% to 25% seen once. The sample comes from a study of response to subunit inactivated influenza vaccine. General study findings and limits: Only a handful of new T cells, the authors suggested, are recruited with each seasonal influenza vaccination.

V gave up 7 bases and J gave up 6 bases, with 10 bases separating them. The CDR3 consists of 11 residues. Germline V lookup: CDR1 SEHNR, CDR2 FQNEAQ (reference sequence). This TCR came from a man aged 45 to 75 who received an inactivated influenza vaccine. J is TRBJ2-7 and V is TRBV7-9; D possibly uses TRBD1 or TRBD2 (5 bases each). The sample consisted of PBMCs from blood, taken about 20 months after vaccination. The CDR3 protein is CASTGDLEQYF. CDR3 sequence (DNA): TGTGCCAGCACCGGGGACCTCGAGCAGTACTTC.